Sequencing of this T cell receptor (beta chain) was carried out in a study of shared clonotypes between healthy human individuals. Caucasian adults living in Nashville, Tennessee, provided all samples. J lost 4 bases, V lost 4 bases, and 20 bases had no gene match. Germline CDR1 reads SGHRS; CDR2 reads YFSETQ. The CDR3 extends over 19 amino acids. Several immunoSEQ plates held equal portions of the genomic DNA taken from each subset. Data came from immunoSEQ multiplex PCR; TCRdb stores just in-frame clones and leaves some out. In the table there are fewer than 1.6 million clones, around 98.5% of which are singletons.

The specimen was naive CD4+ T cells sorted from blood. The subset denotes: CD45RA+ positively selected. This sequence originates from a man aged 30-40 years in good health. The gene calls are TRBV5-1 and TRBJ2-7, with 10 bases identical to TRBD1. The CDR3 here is CASSEPGQGILGSRYEQYF. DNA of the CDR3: TGCGCCAGCAGCGAGCCGGGACAGGGGATACTCGGGAGCAGGTACGAGCAGTACTTC.